Reported below is one TCR beta chain. Its antigen is not identified. Template switching (which added a universal primer site) was used, and cDNA carried unique molecular identifiers. TCRdb called the 5' RACE reads again in MiXCR, with one record for every CDR3 protein. Among some 500,000 distinct CDR3 sequences listed, around 14% were seen once. Germline CDR1 and CDR2: SGHVS and FQNEAQ. V was trimmed by 3 bases and J by 2 bases, leaving 9 bases between them. CDR3 length equals 14 residues. This specimen comes from a study of identical twins. Study-wide results and caveats: The abundant beta clonotypes from cord blood had fewer insertions, and memory repertoires had none of this. A cross-sectional statistical analysis, not follow-up of the same donors, supported the conclusions.

The same sample was also used in a study of yellow fever vaccine responses in identical twins.

The source of this sequence is a woman between 18 and 29 years old in good health. The chain combines TRBV7-8 with TRBJ2-3, with a tentative D call TRBD1 (5 bases). The sequenced sample consisted of CD4+ T cells sorted from blood. The CDR3 sequence is CASSFDSHTDTQYF. Written as DNA, the CDR3 is TGTGCCAGCAGCTTCGACAGTCACACAGATACGCAGTATTTT.